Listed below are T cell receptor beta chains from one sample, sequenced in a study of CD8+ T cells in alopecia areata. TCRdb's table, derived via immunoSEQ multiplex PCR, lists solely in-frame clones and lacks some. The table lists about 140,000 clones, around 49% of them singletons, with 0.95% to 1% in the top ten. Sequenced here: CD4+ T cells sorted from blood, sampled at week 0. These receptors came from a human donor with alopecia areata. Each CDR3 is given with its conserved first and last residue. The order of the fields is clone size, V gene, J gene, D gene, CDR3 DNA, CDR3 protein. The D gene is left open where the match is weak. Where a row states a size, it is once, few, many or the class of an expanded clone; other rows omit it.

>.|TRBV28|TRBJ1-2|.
TGTGCCAGCAGTTGGCAACAGGGACTATCGAGTAACTATGGCTACACCTTC
CASSWQQGLSSNYGYTF
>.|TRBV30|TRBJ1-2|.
TGTGCCTCGTTGGACGGGCTGCGTAACTATGGCTACACCTTC
CASLDGLRNYGYTF
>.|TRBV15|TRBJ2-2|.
TGTGCCACCAGCACTGATACAGGGATCATCGGGGAGCTGTTTTTT
CATSTDTGIIGELFF
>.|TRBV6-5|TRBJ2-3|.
TGTGCCAGCAGTACACCAGGTGGCGGGCAACTACAGTATTTT
CASSTPGGGQLQYF
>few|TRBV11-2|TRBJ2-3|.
TGTGCCAGCAGCGCTCCGTCCGGGGGACGGGATACGCAGTATTTT
CASSAPSGGRDTQYF
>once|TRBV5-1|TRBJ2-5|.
TGCGCCAGCAGCACAGGATCTGGGGGCTTGGAGACCCAGTACTTC
CASSTGSGGLETQYF
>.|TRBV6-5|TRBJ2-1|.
TGTGCCAGCAGCTCGGCCGCTACCACAAGGCAGTTCTTC
CASSSAATTRQFF
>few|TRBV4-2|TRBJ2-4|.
TGTGCCAGCAGCTCCCCAGGCACTGGGCGAGGCATTCAGTACTTC
CASSSPGTGRGIQYF
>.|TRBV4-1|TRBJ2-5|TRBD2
TGCGCCAGCAGCCAAGATCAGCCGGGAGGGGTAGGGACCCAGTACTTC
CASSQDQPGGVGTQYF
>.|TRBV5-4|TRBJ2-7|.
TGTGCCAGCAGCCAACCCACCTCAGCGAGCGAGCAGTACTTC
CASSQPTSASEQYF
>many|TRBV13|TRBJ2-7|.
TGTGCCAGCAGCTCAACCCGACTTACCTTCTCCTACGAGCAGTACTTC
CASSSTRLTFSYEQYF
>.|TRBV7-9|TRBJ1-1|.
TGTGCCAGCAGTCGATGGAGGACTGAAGCTTTCTTT
CASSRWRTEAFF
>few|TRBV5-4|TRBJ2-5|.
TGTGCCAGCAGGGCAGGTATACAAGAGACCCAGTACTTC
CASRAGIQETQYF
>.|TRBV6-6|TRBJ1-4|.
TGTGCCAGCAGTTACGGGCGGTCCAATGAAAAACTGTTTTTT
CASSYGRSNEKLFF
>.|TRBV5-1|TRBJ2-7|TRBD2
TGCGCCAGCAGCTACTCTAGCGGGAGAAGGTACTACGAGCAGTACTTC
CASSYSSGRRYYEQYF
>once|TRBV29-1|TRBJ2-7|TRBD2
TGCAGCGTTGTGGGACTAGCGGGAGCGGCCTACGAGCAGTACTTC
CSVVGLAGAAYEQYF
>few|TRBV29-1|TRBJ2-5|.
TGCAGCGTCCCGCAGGGTCAAGAGACCCAGTACTTC
CSVPQGQETQYF
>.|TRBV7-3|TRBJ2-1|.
TGTGCCAGCAGTTGGGGCAGGGTTTCCTACAATGAGCAGTTCTTC
CASSWGRVSYNEQFF
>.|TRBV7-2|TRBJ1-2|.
TGTGCCAGCAGCTCAGACACTAACTATGGCTACACCTTC
CASSSDTNYGYTF
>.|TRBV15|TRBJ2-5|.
TGTGCCACCAGCAGAGATGGATGGAAGGAGACCCAGTACTTC
CATSRDGWKETQYF
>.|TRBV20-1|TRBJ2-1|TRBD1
TGCAGTGCTGAGACGACAGGGGCCCAGTTCTTC
CSAETTGAQFF
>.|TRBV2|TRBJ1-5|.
TGTGCCAGCACAGGACAAGGGGGCAATCAGCCCCAGCATTTT
CASTGQGGNQPQHF
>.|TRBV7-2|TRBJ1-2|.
TGTGCCAGCAGCTCCTTAGGGACGATCAGCTATGGCTACACCTTC
CASSSLGTISYGYTF
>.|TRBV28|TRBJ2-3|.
TGTGCCAGCAGCCCTGGGGGGCCCACCCGAGATACGCAGTATTTT
CASSPGGPTRDTQYF
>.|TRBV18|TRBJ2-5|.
TGTGCCAGCTCACCTACCGGCGGAGATTTTCAGTACTTC
CASSPTGGDFQYF
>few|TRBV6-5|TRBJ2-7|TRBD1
TGTGCCAGCAGAAGGACAGGCCCCTACGAGCAGTACTTC
CASRRTGPYEQYF
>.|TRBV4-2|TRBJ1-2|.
TGTGCCAGCAGCCAGGAAACCTCGGGGGTCCTCCAAGGCTACACCTTC
CASSQETSGVLQGYTF
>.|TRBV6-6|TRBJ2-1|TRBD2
TGTGCCAGCAGTCACCCCAGCGGGGCTTCCTGGGAGCAGTTCTTC
CASSHPSGASWEQFF
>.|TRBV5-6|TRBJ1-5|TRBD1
TGTGCCAGCAGCCGGGACAGGAGACAGCCCCAGCATTTT
CASSRDRRQPQHF
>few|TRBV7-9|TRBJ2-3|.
TGTGCCAGCAGCTCGCGGGACCAACGGAATACGCAGTATTTT
CASSSRDQRNTQYF
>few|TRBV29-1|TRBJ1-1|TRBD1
TGCAGCGTTGGGATTCCAGGGGGGGCTGAAGCTTTCTTT
CSVGIPGGAEAFF
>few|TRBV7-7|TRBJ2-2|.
TGTGCTAGCAGCGGCCAACTGGGGTCCGGGGAGCTGTTTTTT
CASSGQLGSGELFF
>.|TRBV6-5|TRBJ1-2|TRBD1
TGTGCCAGCAGTTGGCGACAGGGGATGGGCTATGGCTACACCTTC
CASSWRQGMGYGYTF
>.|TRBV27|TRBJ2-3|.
TGTGCCAGCACCACCCTGCCAGATACGCAGTATTTT
CASTTLPDTQYF
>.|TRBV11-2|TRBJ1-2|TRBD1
TGTGCCAGCAGCCCCCTCAGGGGGTACGGCTACACCTTC
CASSPLRGYGYTF
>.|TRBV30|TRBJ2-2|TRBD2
TGTGCCTGGGGACTAGCGGGAGCCACCGGGGAGCTGTTTTTT
CAWGLAGATGELFF
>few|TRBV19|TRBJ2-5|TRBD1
TGTGCCAGCAGACAGGGGTCGCAATTTGGGACCCAGTACTTC
CASRQGSQFGTQYF
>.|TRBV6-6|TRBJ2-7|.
TGTGCCAGCACTAGGGCCCGAACCTCCTACGAGCAGTACTTC
CASTRARTSYEQYF
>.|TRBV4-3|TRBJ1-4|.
TGCGCCAGCAGCCCGGACAGAACGCGGGAAAAACTGTTTTTT
CASSPDRTREKLFF
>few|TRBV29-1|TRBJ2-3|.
TGCAGCGTTGACAGGGGCGGAGATACGCAGTATTTT
CSVDRGGDTQYF
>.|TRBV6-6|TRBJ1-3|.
TGTGCCAGCAGTATGAATGGAAACACCATATATTTT
CASSMNGNTIYF
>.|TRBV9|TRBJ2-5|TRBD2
TGTGCCAGCAGCGTCGCAGGACTAGCGATTCCGGAGACCCAGTACTTC
CASSVAGLAIPETQYF
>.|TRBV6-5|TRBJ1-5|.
TGTGCCAGCACCCGAGGGGGGCCCCAGCATTTT
CASTRGGPQHF
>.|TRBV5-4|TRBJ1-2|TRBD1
TGTGCCAGCAGCTTCGGGACAGGGGGATACTATGGCTACACCTTC
CASSFGTGGYYGYTF
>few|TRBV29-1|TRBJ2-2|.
TGCAGCGTTCCTCGCCCGAGCGGGAACACCGGGGAGCTGTTTTTT
CSVPRPSGNTGELFF
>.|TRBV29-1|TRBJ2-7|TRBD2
TGCAGCGCCAGGACTAGCGGGGGCTCCTACGAGCAGTACTTC
CSARTSGGSYEQYF
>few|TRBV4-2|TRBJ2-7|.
TGTGCCAGCAGGGCTCCGACGGACGAGCAGTACTTC
CASRAPTDEQYF
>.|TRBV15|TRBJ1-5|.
TGTGCCACCAGCCGTACGACGAATCAGCCCCAGCATTTT
CATSRTTNQPQHF
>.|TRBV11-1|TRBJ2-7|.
TGTGCCAGCAGCTCGACAGGAGATGAGCAGTACTTC
CASSSTGDEQYF
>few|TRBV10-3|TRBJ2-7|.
TGTGCCATCAGCGCCAGAGCGATAGGCTACGAGCAGTACTTC
CAISARAIGYEQYF
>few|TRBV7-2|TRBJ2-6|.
TGTGCCAGCACCCGACAGGTCCTCTCTGGGGCCAACGTCCTGACTTTC
CASTRQVLSGANVLTF
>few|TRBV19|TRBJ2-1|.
TGTGCCAGTAGTCCGGCTCCGAGATCCGTTTACAATGAGCAGTTCTTC
CASSPAPRSVYNEQFF
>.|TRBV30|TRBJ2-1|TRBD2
TGTGCCTGGACACCCGCCCCCGGGACTAGCGGGAGAGGGGAGCAGTTCTTC
CAWTPAPGTSGRGEQFF
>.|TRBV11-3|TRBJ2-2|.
TGTGCCAGCAGCTTAGATCCAGCCCGGGGCACCGGGGAGCTGTTTTTT
CASSLDPARGTGELFF
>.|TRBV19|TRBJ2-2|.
TGTGCCAGTAGTATGGCCCGAAGGAACACCGGGGAGCTGTTTTTT
CASSMARRNTGELFF
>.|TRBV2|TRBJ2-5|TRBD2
TGTGCCAGCAGTGAGGAGCGGGGGTCCCAAGAGACCCAGTACTTC
CASSEERGSQETQYF
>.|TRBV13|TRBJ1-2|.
TGTGCCAGCAGAGGGTCAGGGGTTTTGGGCTACACCTTC
CASRGSGVLGYTF